One sample yielded the 30 T cell receptor beta chains listed below, sequenced in a study of control samples from healthy donors and cancer patients. TCRdb keeps only in-frame clones here, not all; method: immunoSEQ multiplex PCR. The sample holds 110,000 to 150,000 clones; around 86% are singletons and the top ten take 4.9%. What was sequenced was blood. The origin of the receptors is a man aged 25-45 years in good health.

This chain uses TRBV11-2 with TRBJ1-1, with D unclear. Germline CDR1 SGHAT, CDR2 FQNNGV. Trimming shortened V by 4 bases and J by 11 bases, and 11 bases separated the two germline ends. CDR3 size: 11 residues. The CDR3 spells CASSSPPGAFF. CDR3 nucleotides: TGTGCCAGCAGCTCCCCCCCAGGCGCTTTCTTT.

This clone was recorded only once. V and J are TRBV5-4 and TRBJ1-1; D remains unclear. The V and J ends lost 4 bases and 1 base respectively, with 20 bases between them. CDR1 SGHNT and CDR2 YYREEE come from the germline V gene (reference sequence). CDR3 length: 17 residues. The CDR3 sequence: CASSGPGPRIRNTEAFF. In DNA, the CDR3 is TGTGCCAGCAGCGGACCTGGACCCAGGATAAGGAACACTGAAGCTTTCTTT.

This clone came up a few times. J is TRBJ1-2 and V is TRBV7-2, with D perhaps TRBD1 (5 bases). Germline V gene sequence: CDR1 SGHTA, CDR2 FQGNSA. Trimming took off 5 bases at V and 5 bases at J, with 9 bases between the two ends. The length of the CDR3 is 12 residues. The CDR3 is CASSPQGYGYTF. In nucleotides, the CDR3 is TGTGCCAGCAGCCCCCAGGGTTATGGCTACACCTTC.

V gene TRBV24-1 combines with J gene TRBJ2-3, with D perhaps matching TRBD2 (6 bases). Germline assignment: CDR1 KGHDR and CDR2 SFDVKD. Trimming removed 1 base from V and 5 bases from J, with 15 bases in between. CDR3 size: 16 residues. The CDR3 protein is CATSDFDGRPGDTQYF. The CDR3 DNA is TGTGCCACCAGTGATTTTGATGGGAGGCCAGGAGATACGCAGTATTTT.

This clone came up many times. V usage is TRBV6-4 and J usage is TRBJ1-2; D not resolved. Germline V gives CDR1 MRHNA, CDR2 SNTAGT. V dropped 3 bases and J dropped 4 bases, with 9 bases sitting between them. This CDR3 is 13 amino acids long. The CDR3 nucleotides are TGTGCCAGCAGTGAGGGCGGTACCTATGGCTACACCTTC. Residues: CASSEGGTYGYTF.

This clone was counted only a few times. The chain joins TRBV5-1 to TRBJ1-5, with D perhaps matching TRBD1 (6 bases). The germline CDR1 and CDR2 sequences are SGHRS and YFSETQ. This CDR3 region has 14 residues. With 1 base removed from V and 5 bases from J, the gap between germline ends came to 10 bases. Written as DNA, the CDR3 is TGCGCCAGCAGCTTGACAGGGCCCCATCAGCCCCAGCATTTT. Protein sequence: CASSLTGPHQPQHF.

V gene TRBV19 combines with J gene TRBJ1-5; the D is unclear. V was shortened by 0 bases and J by 4 bases, with 7 bases between the two germline ends. The CDR3 is made up of 14 amino acids. CDR1 LNHDA and CDR2 SQIVND come from the germline V gene (reference sequence). In DNA form, the CDR3 reads TGTGCCAGTAGTATAGAGAACCCTAATCAGCCCCAGCATTTT. It translates to CASSIENPNQPQHF.

The genes are TRBV3-1 (or the pseudogene TRBV3-2) and TRBJ1-3; weak D call: TRBD1 (5 bases). This CDR3 comprises 15 residues. The V end lost 1 base, the J end lost 3 bases, and 10 bases lay between the germline ends. From germline, CDR1 is LGHDT and CDR2 YNNKEL (reference sequence). Here the CDR3 reads CASSQVGTGGNTIYF. CDR3 in DNA: TGTGCCAGCAGCCAAGTAGGGACCGGTGGAAACACCATATATTTT.

The chain joins TRBV24-1 to TRBJ1-2; no clear D. The CDR3 is made up of 13 amino acids. Germline-derived CDR1 and CDR2 are KGHDR and SFDVKD. V lost 3 bases and J 2 bases, leaving 6 bases between the germline ends. DNA of the CDR3: TGTGCCACCAGTGATGTTGGGAACTATGGCTACACCTTC. Amino acid sequence: CATSDVGNYGYTF.

This clone was picked up a small number of times. The rearrangement joins TRBV12-3 or TRBV12-4 to TRBJ2-3, with TRBD1 matching 7 bases. The CDR3 length is 13 residues. V gave up 6 bases and J gave up 7 bases; unmatched junction bases: 7. CDR3 coding DNA: TGTGCCAGCAGGTCCGACAGGGTAAATACGCAGTATTTT. Protein sequence: CASRSDRVNTQYF.

The chain carries TRBV9 and TRBJ1-5; D is undetermined. Trimming took off 3 bases at V and 0 bases at J, with 7 bases between the two ends. CDR1 is SGDLS and CDR2 is YYNGEE in the germline V gene. The CDR3 totals 14 residues. The CDR3 DNA reads as TGTGCCAGCAGCGGGGGAAATAGCAATCAGCCCCAGCATTTT. Translating it yields CASSGGNSNQPQHF.

The chain recombines TRBV12-5 with TRBJ2-5; TRBD1 aligns across 11 bases. The CDR3 covers 16 residues. Losses at the gene ends were 6 bases for V and 4 bases for J; bases not matched to a gene: 10. Germline lookup yields CDR1 LGHNT and CDR2 FRNRAP. CDR3 sequence: CASGHGRTGGRETQYF. The CDR3 region has the DNA TGTGCTAGTGGCCATGGCCGGACAGGGGGCCGAGAGACCCAGTACTTC.

The chain recombines TRBV12-3 or TRBV12-4 with TRBJ2-1, with TRBD1 as a possible D gene (5 bases). Trimming shortened V by 6 bases and J by 8 bases, and 14 bases separated the two germline ends. The CDR3 consists of 13 residues. CDR3 loop: CASRSDSLYEQFF. CDR3 in DNA: TGTGCCAGCAGGAGTGACAGCCTCTATGAGCAGTTCTTC.

V and J are TRBV7-2 and TRBJ1-2; weak D call: TRBD1 (6 bases). The CDR3 is 15 residues long. Trimming took off 4 bases at V and 3 bases at J, with 15 bases between the two ends. Per the germline V gene, CDR1 is SGHTA and CDR2 is FQGNSA. The CDR3 region is CASSSNREVYYGYTF. The CDR3 DNA follows: TGTGCCAGCAGCTCGAACAGGGAAGTTTACTATGGCTACACCTTC.

The chain is built from TRBV6-2 or TRBV6-3 and TRBJ2-2; 9 nucleotides match TRBD1. J lost 4 bases, V lost 6 bases, and 12 bases had no gene match. The CDR3 spans 17 residues. Germline V gene sequence: CDR1 MNHEY, CDR2 SVGEGT. CDR3 protein: CASSKSPGQGITGELFF. DNA for the CDR3: TGTGCCAGCAGCAAATCCCCGGGACAGGGAATCACCGGGGAGCTGTTTTTT.

The chain couples TRBV9 to TRBJ2-3; tentatively, D is TRBD2 (6 bases). The CDR3 sequence is 16 residues long. Germline V gives CDR1 SGDLS, CDR2 YYNGEE. V lost 3 bases, J lost 0 bases, and 14 bases lay in between. The CDR3, as DNA: TGTGCCAGCAGCGAGGGGACTGTTCCTAGCACAGATACGCAGTATTTT. As protein: CASSEGTVPSTDTQYF.

The chain carries TRBV18 and TRBJ2-3; 10 bases align to TRBD1. Germline CDR1 and CDR2: KGHSH and LQKENI. V lost 0 bases and J lost 2; bases outside the gene matches: 2. The CDR3 covers 16 residues. The CDR3 DNA reads as TGTGCCAGCTCACCACCGGACAGGGGGAACACAGATACGCAGTATTTT. Its translation: CASSPPDRGNTDTQYF.

The J gene is TRBJ1-2, the V gene TRBV25-1, with a possible D match to TRBD1 (6 bases). V was trimmed by 10 bases and J by 5 bases, leaving 29 bases between them. The V gene's germline CDR1 is MGHDK and CDR2 SYGVNS. CDR3 size: 17 residues. In nucleotides, the CDR3 is TGTGCCACTTTTCATGGTTACCGGGACAAGGCCGATTATGGCTACACCTTC. It translates to CATFHGYRDKADYGYTF.

This chain joins TRBV7-9 and TRBJ2-5; D gene uncertain. The germline V gene has CDR1 SEHNR and CDR2 FQNEAQ (reference sequence). V dropped 5 bases and J dropped 1 base, with 11 bases sitting between them. This CDR3 region has 14 residues. In nucleotides, the CDR3 is TGTGCCAGCAGCCTCCCGAGAAGCCAAGAGACCCAGTACTTC. Translation gives CASSLPRSQETQYF.

The chain employs TRBV12-3 or TRBV12-4 and TRBJ2-5; 9 positions agree with TRBD1. With V trimmed by 6 bases and J by 4 bases, 3 bases remained unmatched. The CDR3 is made up of 13 amino acids. The chain's CDR3 is CASRTGGRETQYF. In DNA form, the CDR3 reads TGTGCCAGCAGGACAGGGGGACGAGAGACCCAGTACTTC.

The chain recombines TRBV6-5 with TRBJ2-2; the D gene is possibly TRBD2 (7 bases). Germline loops: CDR1 MNHEY, CDR2 SVGAGI. The ends were cut back, 11 bases at V and 4 bases at J, with 20 bases in the middle. CDR3 size: 15 residues. The CDR3 sequence: CAAGAYGQSTGELFF. The CDR3, as DNA: TGTGCCGCGGGGGCTTATGGGCAGTCCACCGGGGAGCTGTTTTTT.

The rearrangement joins TRBV5-4 to TRBJ2-1; D tentatively reads TRBD1 or TRBD2 (5 bases each). The CDR3 is 15 amino acids. V lost 0 bases and J 4 bases, leaving 11 bases between the germline ends. Germline CDR1 is SGHNT and CDR2 is YYREEE (reference sequence). The CDR3 reads CASSLGGSLYNEQFF. The CDR3 coding sequence is TGTGCCAGCAGCTTGGGGGGGTCCCTTTACAATGAGCAGTTCTTC.

The CDR3 DNA follows: TGTGCCTGGAGTCTAGAGGGAGTATATTCTCAAGAGACCCAGTACTTC. Translated, it gives CAWSLEGVYSQETQYF. The chain links TRBV30 to TRBJ2-5; D might be TRBD2 (5 bases). The CDR3 consists of 16 residues. Germline CDR1 GTSNPN, CDR2 SVGIG (reference sequence). V lost 2 bases and J 2 bases, leaving 18 bases between the germline ends. Supplemented by reference TRBV30 and TRBJ2-5, the full variable domain reads SQTIHQWPATLVQPVGSPLSLECTVEGTSNPNLYWYRQAAGRGLQLLFYSVGIGQISSEVPQNLSASRPQDRQFILSSKKLLLSDSGFYLCAWSLEGVYSQETQYFGPGTRLLVL.

This clone was detected once. This chain uses TRBV12-3 or TRBV12-4 with TRBJ2-2; the D gene is possibly TRBD1 (5 bases). Trimming removed 5 bases from V and 4 bases from J, with 8 bases in between. This CDR3 region has 13 residues. The CDR3 region is CASSTQGTGELFF. The CDR3 nucleotides are TGTGCCAGCAGTACTCAGGGCACCGGGGAGCTGTTTTTT.

The chain joins TRBV4-3 to TRBJ2-3; possibly TRBD2 for D (6 bases). With 3 bases removed from V and 4 bases from J, the gap between germline ends came to 17 bases. Germline CDR1 LGHNA, CDR2 YSLEER. This CDR3 comprises 16 residues. The CDR3 loop is CASSHGGLGMADTQYF. The CDR3 DNA reads as TGCGCCAGCAGCCACGGAGGGCTAGGAATGGCAGATACGCAGTATTTT.

The rearrangement uses TRBV19 and TRBJ1-2, with TRBD1 as a possible D gene (6 bases). Germline V gives CDR1 LNHDA, CDR2 SQIVND (reference sequence). The V end lost 4 bases, the J end lost 4 bases, and 19 bases lay between the germline ends. CDR3 length: 16 residues. The chain's CDR3 is CASSNRDGLMIYGYTF. CDR3 DNA sequence: TGTGCCAGTAGTAACAGGGATGGCCTGATGATCTATGGCTACACCTTC.

This chain joins TRBV4-3 and TRBJ1-1; D is unresolved. Looked up from germline, CDR1 is LGHNA and CDR2 is YSLEER. Trimming took off 1 base at V and 0 bases at J, with 6 bases between the two ends. CDR3 length: 14 amino acids. The CDR3 DNA sequence: TGCGCCAGCAGCCAAGTGGGATTGAACACTGAAGCTTTCTTT. This codes for CASSQVGLNTEAFF.

This chain links TRBV11-3 with TRBJ2-5; 12 nucleotides match TRBD2. After removal of 6 bases from V and 3 bases from J, the junction contained 8 bases not matched to a gene. The CDR3 has 16 amino acids. Looked up from germline, CDR1 is SGHNT and CDR2 is YENEEA. CDR3 DNA: TGTGCCAGCAGTTTGTGGACTAGCGGGGCAGAAGAGACCCAGTACTTC. Translated, it gives CASSLWTSGAEETQYF.

This chain connects TRBV5-5 to TRBJ2-2; 7 bases fit TRBD1. CDR3 size: 14 residues. Per the germline V gene, CDR1 is SGHKS and CDR2 is YYEKEE (reference sequence). The V segment lost 4 bases and the J segment 10 bases; nucleotides outside the gene matches: 10. The CDR3 nucleotides are TGTGCCAGCAGCAAGGACAGGACGAGGGAGGAGCTGTTTTTT. Amino acid sequence: CASSKDRTREELFF.

The V gene is TRBV9, the J gene TRBJ2-1; D not resolved. The CDR3 covers 14 residues. Trimming shortened V by 4 bases and J by 0 bases, and 8 bases separated the two germline ends. Germline assignment: CDR1 SGDLS and CDR2 YYNGEE. The CDR3 loop reads CASSPLGSYNEQFF. The CDR3 nucleotides are TGTGCCAGCAGCCCGCTAGGCTCCTACAATGAGCAGTTCTTC.